These 14 T cell receptor beta chains came from one sample sequenced in a study of Ad26.COV2.S vaccination and SARS-CoV-2 variants. The treatment: about 20 received Ad26.COV2.S at low or high dose, single or two shots; about 5 received placebo; per-sample allocation not given. At day 63 after the first vaccine or placebo injection, samples were drawn. TCRdb's copy holds only in-frame clones and misses some; the assay was immunoSEQ multiplex PCR. The data show hundreds of thousands of clones, around 86% seen once. Material: peripheral blood, obtained in a trial of Ad26.COV2.S vaccine versus placebo. These receptors originate from a person between 18 and 59 years old who received the Ad26.COV2.S COVID-19 vaccine or a placebo.

The chain recombines TRBV11-2 with TRBJ2-1; 12 bases line up with TRBD2. CDR1 SGHAT and CDR2 FQNNGV come from the germline V gene. V shed 5 bases, J shed 8 bases, and the junction held 10 bases outside the gene matches. This CDR3 is built from 16 residues. CDR3 sequence (DNA): TGTGCCAGCAGCCCGCGACTAGCGGGGGTTCTTGATGAGCAGTTCTTC. Translated, it gives CASSPRLAGVLDEQFF.

The rearrangement uses TRBV4-3 and TRBJ2-1; 7 bases line up with TRBD2. V shed 0 bases and J 12 bases; nucleotides not matched to a gene: 14. The CDR3 has 16 residues. The germline V gene encodes CDR1 LGHNA and CDR2 YSLEER. The CDR3: CASSQDLGGGWSRQFF. DNA for the CDR3: TGCGCCAGCAGCCAAGATCTTGGGGGGGGGTGGTCACGGCAGTTCTTC.

This chain connects TRBV7-9 to TRBJ2-3; D is ambiguous. Trimming stripped 3 bases from V and 2 bases from J, with 6 bases between. CDR3 length equals 13 residues. Looked up from germline, CDR1 is SEHNR and CDR2 is FQNEAQ (reference sequence). CDR3 coding DNA: TGTGCCAGCAGCTTCCAACCCACAGATACGCAGTATTTT. Protein sequence: CASSFQPTDTQYF.

A few counts support this clone. The rearrangement uses TRBV4-2 and TRBJ2-7; tentatively, D is TRBD2 (5 bases). Germline V gives CDR1 LGHNA, CDR2 YNFKEQ. This CDR3 is built from 14 residues. The V and J ends lost 4 bases and 2 bases respectively, with 12 bases between them. The CDR3, as DNA: TGTGCCAGCAGCCCAGGACTCAACCCCTACGAGCAGTACTTC. Protein: CASSPGLNPYEQYF.

This clone has just one count. The CDR3 nucleotides read TGTGCCAGCAAAGGGAGGAGGGACGAAAAACTGTTTTTT. This sequence encodes CASKGRRDEKLFF. The chain recombines TRBV12-3 or TRBV12-4 with TRBJ1-4, with D maybe TRBD1 (5 bases). V lost 7 bases and J 8 bases, leaving 14 bases between the germline ends. This CDR3 region has 13 residues.

This sequence joins TRBV19 and TRBJ2-2; D uncertain. CDR3 length: 14 residues. The germline CDR1 and CDR2 sequences are LNHDA and SQIVND (reference sequence). V lost 5 bases to trimming and J lost 4 bases, with 11 bases between them. In nucleotides, the CDR3 is TGTGCCAGTAGTTGGGTCAGAGGCACCGGGGAGCTGTTTTTT. As protein: CASSWVRGTGELFF.

This clone appeared a few times. The rearrangement links TRBV27 to TRBJ1-2; D perhaps matches TRBD1 (5 bases). Trimming pared 7 bases from V and 1 base from J, leaving 16 bases between. Germline CDR1 reads MNHEY; CDR2 reads SMNVEV (reference sequence). CDR3 length: 15 amino acids. CDR3 region: CASNQRSGNNYGYTF. CDR3 nucleotide sequence: TGTGCCAGCAACCAACGGTCAGGGAATAACTATGGCTACACCTTC.

The chain carries TRBV29-1 and TRBJ2-1, with D perhaps matching TRBD1 or TRBD2 (5 bases each). This CDR3 has 13 amino acids. The germline V gene encodes CDR1 SQVTM and CDR2 ANQGSEA. Deletions cut 7 bases from V and 0 bases from J, with 10 bases between. CDR3 amino acids: CSGRDLSYNEQFF. CDR3 in DNA: TGCAGCGGCCGGGACCTCTCCTACAATGAGCAGTTCTTC.

The rearrangement links TRBV20-1 to TRBJ1-2; D remains ambiguous. In germline, CDR1 is DFQATT, CDR2 SNEGSKA (reference sequence). The CDR3 is 11 amino acids. The ends were cut back, 4 bases at V and 8 bases at J, with 11 bases in the middle. The CDR3: CSATTMRGYTF. The CDR3 DNA follows: TGCAGTGCTACCACCATGCGGGGCTACACCTTC.

The CDR3 DNA reads as TGTGCCATTTACCCTAGCGGGGGGGCGTACACCGGGGAGCTGTTTTTT. Its protein is CAIYPSGGAYTGELFF. The V call is TRBV2, the J call TRBJ2-2; 12 positions match TRBD2. V shed 10 bases, J shed 3 bases, and the junction held 9 bases outside the gene matches. This CDR3 is 16 amino acids long. CDR1 SNHLY and CDR2 FYNNEI come from the germline V gene.

The chain employs TRBV30 and TRBJ2-5, with TRBD2 matching over 9 bases. Germline lookup yields CDR1 GTSNPN and CDR2 SVGIG (reference sequence). With 0 bases clipped from V and 5 bases from J, the junction kept 4 bases outside the gene matches. The length of the CDR3 is 14 residues. CDR3 protein: CAWSVMAGGETQYF. The CDR3 DNA sequence: TGTGCCTGGAGTGTTATGGCGGGGGGGGAGACCCAGTACTTC.

The J gene is TRBJ1-1, the V gene TRBV11-2; D is ambiguous. V was clipped by 5 bases and J by 0 bases, with 7 bases between them. The length of the CDR3 is 13 residues. Germline CDR1 is SGHAT and CDR2 is FQNNGV. DNA for the CDR3: TGTGCCAGCAGCACTGGGATGAACACTGAAGCTTTCTTT. It is translated as CASSTGMNTEAFF.

This clone occurred once. This chain uses TRBV30 with TRBJ1-1, with D perhaps TRBD1 (6 bases). This CDR3 has 14 amino acids. In germline, CDR1 is GTSNPN, CDR2 SVGIG (reference sequence). V gave up 0 bases and J gave up 4 bases, with 12 bases separating them. CDR3 nucleotide sequence: TGTGCCTGGAGTGTGGGGGCACGTGGCACTGAAGCTTTCTTT. Protein product: CAWSVGARGTEAFF.

The chain joins TRBV5-4 to TRBJ1-1, with D tentatively TRBD1 (6 bases). Germline V gives CDR1 SGHNT, CDR2 YYREEE (reference sequence). CDR3 length: 14 residues. Between the trimmed V and J ends, which lost 5 bases and 4 bases, there was a span of 15 bases. The CDR3 DNA reads as TGTGCCAGCAGGCGGGACACGCCGGCCACTGAAGCTTTCTTT. Translated: CASRRDTPATEAFF. Filled out from reference TRBV5-4 and TRBJ1-1, the complete variable domain reads ETGVTQSPTHLIKTRGQQVTLRCSSQSGHNTVSWYQQALGQGPQFIFQYYREEENGRGNFPPRFSGLQFPNYSSELNVNALELDDSALYLCASRRDTPATEAFFGQGTRLTVV.